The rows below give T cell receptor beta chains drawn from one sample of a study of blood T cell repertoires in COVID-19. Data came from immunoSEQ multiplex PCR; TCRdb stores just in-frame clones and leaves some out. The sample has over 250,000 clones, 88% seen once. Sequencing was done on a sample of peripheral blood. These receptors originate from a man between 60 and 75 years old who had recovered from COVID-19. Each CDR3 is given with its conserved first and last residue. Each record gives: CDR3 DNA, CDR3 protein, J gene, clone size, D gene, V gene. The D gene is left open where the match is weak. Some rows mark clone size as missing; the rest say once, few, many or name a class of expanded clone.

CDR3 DNA: TGTGCCAGCAGCCAAGATGGGCCTAGCGGGGGCACCGGGGAGCTGTTTTTT; CDR3 protein: CASSQDGPSGGTGELFF; J gene: TRBJ2-2; clone size: -; D gene: TRBD2; V gene: TRBV4-2
CDR3 DNA: TGTGCCAGCAGCTCTAGTGGGGGGTCTGGTGGCTACACCTTC; CDR3 protein: CASSSSGGSGGYTF; J gene: TRBJ1-2; clone size: -; D gene: -; V gene: TRBV7-9
CDR3 DNA: TGTGCCAGCAGTTTATATCAGGGTTGGGAGCTGTTTTTT; CDR3 protein: CASSLYQGWELFF; J gene: TRBJ2-2; clone size: once; D gene: -; V gene: TRBV12-3/TRBV12-4
CDR3 DNA: TGTGCCAGCAGTTTTCCGAGACAGGGGATTTACCCCCTCCACTTT; CDR3 protein: CASSFPRQGIYPLHF; J gene: TRBJ1-6; clone size: once; D gene: TRBD1; V gene: TRBV28
CDR3 DNA: TGTGCCAGCAGCCCATCTGGGACAGGGAAAAAAGATGAGCAGTTCTTC; CDR3 protein: CASSPSGTGKKDEQFF; J gene: TRBJ2-1; clone size: -; D gene: TRBD1; V gene: TRBV3-1/TRBV3-2
CDR3 DNA: TGTGCCAGCAGCGTGACACAGGGAAGCAATCAGCCCCAGCATTTT; CDR3 protein: CASSVTQGSNQPQHF; J gene: TRBJ1-5; clone size: -; D gene: -; V gene: TRBV6-5
CDR3 DNA: TGTGCCAGTACCAAAGGATGGGGAGGGAACACTGAAGCTTTCTTT; CDR3 protein: CASTKGWGGNTEAFF; J gene: TRBJ1-1; clone size: -; D gene: -; V gene: TRBV19
CDR3 DNA: TGTGCCAGCTCACAGGGACAAGAGATGAACACTGAAGCTTTCTTT; CDR3 protein: CASSQGQEMNTEAFF; J gene: TRBJ1-1; clone size: -; D gene: -; V gene: TRBV18
CDR3 DNA: TGTGCCAGCAGCTCGGGACAGCCCGCCGAGCAGTACTTC; CDR3 protein: CASSSGQPAEQYF; J gene: TRBJ2-7; clone size: -; D gene: TRBD1; V gene: TRBV9
CDR3 DNA: TGTGCCAGCAGTCCCAGGGGAACAGATACGCAGTATTTT; CDR3 protein: CASSPRGTDTQYF; J gene: TRBJ2-3; clone size: -; D gene: -; V gene: TRBV6-2/TRBV6-3
CDR3 DNA: TGCGCCAGCAGTGAATGGAGGGTGGGTACTGAAGCTTTCTTT; CDR3 protein: CASSEWRVGTEAFF; J gene: TRBJ1-1; clone size: -; D gene: -; V gene: TRBV10-1
CDR3 DNA: TGTGCCACCAGTGGAGCGGGAGTGACAGATACGCAGTATTTT; CDR3 protein: CATSGAGVTDTQYF; J gene: TRBJ2-3; clone size: -; D gene: TRBD2; V gene: TRBV24-1
CDR3 DNA: TGTGCCAGCAGCCACACGGGACAGGTTACTTCAAGGGAGCTGTTTTTT; CDR3 protein: CASSHTGQVTSRELFF; J gene: TRBJ2-2; clone size: -; D gene: TRBD1; V gene: TRBV4-2
CDR3 DNA: TGTGCCAGCAGCCTCACAAATCCCGCGGACAGCTATGGCTACACCTTC; CDR3 protein: CASSLTNPADSYGYTF; J gene: TRBJ1-2; clone size: -; D gene: -; V gene: TRBV14
CDR3 DNA: TGTGCCAGCAGCGGAGGAACTAGCGGGGTCAATGAGCAGTTCTTC; CDR3 protein: CASSGGTSGVNEQFF; J gene: TRBJ2-1; clone size: -; D gene: TRBD2; V gene: TRBV9
CDR3 DNA: TGCAGTGCTAGTGGGCAGGTGAACACTGAAGCTTTCTTT; CDR3 protein: CSASGQVNTEAFF; J gene: TRBJ1-1; clone size: -; D gene: -; V gene: TRBV20-1
CDR3 DNA: TGTGCCTGCAAGGGACAGGGGGCCCAGCCCCAGCATTTT; CDR3 protein: CACKGQGAQPQHF; J gene: TRBJ1-5; clone size: once; D gene: TRBD1; V gene: TRBV30
CDR3 DNA: TGTGCCAGCAGCAGGACAGGGGTGACCGGGGAGCTGTTTTTT; CDR3 protein: CASSRTGVTGELFF; J gene: TRBJ2-2; clone size: few; D gene: TRBD1; V gene: TRBV7-9
CDR3 DNA: TGTGCCAGCAGCTTAGCGACAGGGTTCGGAAACACCATATATTTT; CDR3 protein: CASSLATGFGNTIYF; J gene: TRBJ1-3; clone size: -; D gene: TRBD1; V gene: TRBV7-9
CDR3 DNA: TGTGCCAGCAGCGGACCGGGACAGGCGGTCACCGGGGAGCTGTTTTTT; CDR3 protein: CASSGPGQAVTGELFF; J gene: TRBJ2-2; clone size: -; D gene: TRBD1; V gene: TRBV5-4
CDR3 DNA: TGCGCCAGCCGAACAGTCCAAGAGACCCAGTACTTC; CDR3 protein: CASRTVQETQYF; J gene: TRBJ2-5; clone size: -; D gene: -; V gene: TRBV5-1
CDR3 DNA: TGTGCCAGCACCCCGGGAGACACCAAAGGTGGCTACACCTTC; CDR3 protein: CASTPGDTKGGYTF; J gene: TRBJ1-2; clone size: -; D gene: -; V gene: TRBV4-2
CDR3 DNA: TGCGCCAGCAGCAACGCAGGGGACATCGGTTCACCCCTCCACTTT; CDR3 protein: CASSNAGDIGSPLHF; J gene: TRBJ1-6; clone size: -; D gene: -; V gene: TRBV5-1
CDR3 DNA: TGTGCCAGTAGGGACAGGGGAGCAACTAATGAAAAACTGTTTTTT; CDR3 protein: CASRDRGATNEKLFF; J gene: TRBJ1-4; clone size: -; D gene: TRBD1; V gene: TRBV19
CDR3 DNA: TGTGCCAGCAGCTTAGTAAGCGGGGGGGTCTACGAGCAGTACTTC; CDR3 protein: CASSLVSGGVYEQYF; J gene: TRBJ2-7; clone size: -; D gene: TRBD2; V gene: TRBV11-2
CDR3 DNA: TGCGCCAGCAGCGTAAGACTAGCGGCCTCCTACGAGCAGTACTTC; CDR3 protein: CASSVRLAASYEQYF; J gene: TRBJ2-7; clone size: -; D gene: TRBD2; V gene: TRBV5-1
CDR3 DNA: TGCGCCAGCAGCTTGGTCGGGACAGGGGGCGTCGGAGGCTCTGAAGCTTTCTTT; CDR3 protein: CASSLVGTGGVGGSEAFF; J gene: TRBJ1-1; clone size: -; D gene: TRBD1; V gene: TRBV5-1
CDR3 DNA: TGTGCCAGCTCACCAACGACAGGGAGCCTGAACACTGAAGCTTTCTTT; CDR3 protein: CASSPTTGSLNTEAFF; J gene: TRBJ1-1; clone size: few; D gene: TRBD1; V gene: TRBV18
CDR3 DNA: TGCGCCAGTTTCCCGGGACTAGCGGGGGGCCCCTACGAGCAGTACTTC; CDR3 protein: CASFPGLAGGPYEQYF; J gene: TRBJ2-7; clone size: -; D gene: TRBD2; V gene: TRBV5-1
CDR3 DNA: TGTGCCAGCAGCTCGGAGGGCCAAGTGAACACTGAAGCTTTCTTT; CDR3 protein: CASSSEGQVNTEAFF; J gene: TRBJ1-1; clone size: once; D gene: -; V gene: TRBV11-2
CDR3 DNA: TGTGCCAGCAGCTTACTGTTTTCGGGGGGCATAGCGACTAATGAAAAACTGTTTTTT; CDR3 protein: CASSLLFSGGIATNEKLFF; J gene: TRBJ1-4; clone size: -; D gene: -; V gene: TRBV11-2
CDR3 DNA: TGTGCCAGCAGTGGGGAGGGATCTGGCAATCAGCCCCAGCATTTT; CDR3 protein: CASSGEGSGNQPQHF; J gene: TRBJ1-5; clone size: few; D gene: -; V gene: TRBV28
CDR3 DNA: TGCAGTGCAGGAGGGATCTACGAGCAGTACTTC; CDR3 protein: CSAGGIYEQYF; J gene: TRBJ2-7; clone size: -; D gene: -; V gene: TRBV20-1
CDR3 DNA: TGTGCCAGCAGCCAAGGCAGGGCGTCAGGCTACACCTTC; CDR3 protein: CASSQGRASGYTF; J gene: TRBJ1-2; clone size: -; D gene: -; V gene: TRBV3-1/TRBV3-2
CDR3 DNA: TGTGCCAGCTCACGGACTAGAGACGAGACCCAGTACTTC; CDR3 protein: CASSRTRDETQYF; J gene: TRBJ2-5; clone size: -; D gene: TRBD2; V gene: TRBV18
CDR3 DNA: TGTGCCACCAGCAGAGGACTAGCGGGGGGCCCGAACACCGGGGAGCTGTTTTTT; CDR3 protein: CATSRGLAGGPNTGELFF; J gene: TRBJ2-2; clone size: -; D gene: TRBD2; V gene: TRBV15
CDR3 DNA: TGCGCCAGCAGCTCGACACCGGGACAGGGCTACGAGCAGTACTTC; CDR3 protein: CASSSTPGQGYEQYF; J gene: TRBJ2-7; clone size: -; D gene: TRBD1; V gene: TRBV5-1
CDR3 DNA: TGTGCCAGCAGTAGACAGGGGCCCAGCTCCTATAATTCACCCCTCCACTTT; CDR3 protein: CASSRQGPSSYNSPLHF; J gene: TRBJ1-6; clone size: -; D gene: TRBD1; V gene: TRBV27
CDR3 DNA: TGTGCCCGCAGGCCACGGGGGGGGGCTTCCGGGGAGCTGTTTTTT; CDR3 protein: CARRPRGGASGELFF; J gene: TRBJ2-2; clone size: -; D gene: TRBD2; V gene: TRBV6-5
CDR3 DNA: TGTGCCAGTAGCCAGGGGTATGGGAACACTGAAGCTTTCTTT; CDR3 protein: CASSQGYGNTEAFF; J gene: TRBJ1-1; clone size: -; D gene: -; V gene: TRBV6-2/TRBV6-3
CDR3 DNA: TGTGCCAGCAGTCGGGGGGACATGCCCTCCTACGAGCAGTACTTC; CDR3 protein: CASSRGDMPSYEQYF; J gene: TRBJ2-7; clone size: -; D gene: -; V gene: TRBV27
CDR3 DNA: TGCGCCAGCAGCCTCGCCTTAGAGGGAAACACTGAAGCTTTCTTT; CDR3 protein: CASSLALEGNTEAFF; J gene: TRBJ1-1; clone size: -; D gene: -; V gene: TRBV4-1